These 2 T cell receptor beta chains were all obtained from the same sample, sequenced in a study of control samples from healthy donors and cancer patients. Here immunoSEQ multiplex PCR was the method, and the copy in TCRdb shows in-frame clones only, minus some. The sample has about 20,000 clones; 65% to 90% are singletons. The specimen was PBMCs. The receptors were sampled from a man in his 60s with head and neck cancer.

The CDR3 loop is CASSPRGVEGNEQFF. As DNA, the CDR3 is TGTGCCAGCTCACCACGGGGGGTTGAGGGCAATGAGCAGTTCTTC. This chain links TRBV18 with TRBJ2-1; D might be TRBD2 (6 bases). V was pared by 1 base and J by 6 bases, with 13 bases between. CDR3 length equals 15 residues. Per germline, CDR1 KGHSH and CDR2 LQKENI.

The sample holds one count of this clone. CDR3 nucleotide sequence: TGTGCCAGCAGCTTGGGGTCAGCGCCAGCTAACTATGGCTACACCTTC. Translation gives CASSLGSAPANYGYTF. The chain uses TRBV5-4 and TRBJ1-2; no clear D gene. This CDR3 contains 16 residues. Per the germline V gene, CDR1 is SGHNT and CDR2 is YYREEE (reference sequence). V dropped 0 bases and J dropped 0 bases, with 12 bases sitting between them.